The 9 T cell receptor beta chains below come from one sample, sequenced in a study of cytomegalovirus exposure and HLA in healthy donors. A multiplex PCR was run with 60 Vbeta primers and 13 Jbeta primers. TCRdb's copy holds only in-frame clones and misses some; the assay was immunoSEQ multiplex PCR. Among 99,000 or so clones listed, approximately 80% were seen once. Sample: PBMCs. These receptors originate from a man aged 30 to 45 in good health and CMV-seronegative.

The V call is TRBV29-1, the J call TRBJ2-7; TRBD1 is a possible D gene (6 bases). The CDR3 is 14 amino acids. CDR1 is SQVTM, CDR2 ANQGSEA, per germline. V lost 6 bases and J lost 4, with 19 bases in between. CDR3 amino acids: CSVAGQLGWYEQYF. The CDR3 DNA is TGCAGCGTGGCCGGACAGCTCGGGTGGTACGAGCAGTACTTC.

CDR3 nucleotide sequence: TGCAGCGTTGAAAGGCTAGCGGGTTACAATGAGCAGTTCTTC. The encoded protein is CSVERLAGYNEQFF. The chain has TRBV29-1 and TRBJ2-1; TRBD2 matches at 8 bases. CDR3 length: 14 residues. The germline CDR1 and CDR2 sequences are SQVTM and ANQGSEA. J lost 4 bases, V lost 2 bases, and 4 bases had no gene match.

The chain recombines TRBV4-1 with TRBJ2-7; weak D call: TRBD2 (6 bases). V was shortened by 1 base and J by 0 bases, with 13 bases between the two germline ends. The CDR3 is 16 residues long. CDR1 MGHRA and CDR2 YSYEKL come from the germline V gene. CDR3 in DNA: TGCGCCAGCAGCCAAGGGCTAGCGTTGCTCTCCTACGAGCAGTACTTC. Translation: CASSQGLALLSYEQYF.

V is TRBV5-5 and J is TRBJ2-5; 7 bases fit TRBD1. This CDR3 comprises 15 residues. With 4 bases clipped from V and 5 bases from J, the junction kept 11 bases outside the gene matches. The V gene's germline CDR1 is SGHKS and CDR2 YYEKEE (reference sequence). Here the CDR3 DNA reads TGTGCCAGCAGCAAACCGGACAGGCGGAGGGAGACCCAGTACTTC. As protein: CASSKPDRRRETQYF.

This clone showed up just once. The rearrangement uses TRBV30 and TRBJ1-5, with D perhaps TRBD1 (5 bases). The CDR3 has 13 amino acids. Germline CDR1 and CDR2: GTSNPN and SVGIG (reference sequence). Trimming stripped 6 bases from V and 7 bases from J, with 16 bases between. CDR3 in amino acids: CACGQGMEQPQHF. CDR3 sequence (DNA): TGTGCCTGCGGGCAGGGTATGGAGCAGCCCCAGCATTTT. Variable domain in full (rest from reference TRBV30 and TRBJ1-5): SQTIHQWPATLVQPVGSPLSLECTVEGTSNPNLYWYRQAAGRGLQLLFYSVGIGQISSEVPQNLSASRPQDRQFILSSKKLLLSDSGFYLCACGQGMEQPQHFGDGTRLSIL.

The chain has TRBV30 and TRBJ2-1; the match to TRBD1 covers 10 bases. Germline V gene sequence: CDR1 GTSNPN, CDR2 SVGIG (reference sequence). The CDR3 is 16 amino acids. V dropped 2 bases and J dropped 1; count of bases not matched to a gene: 5. DNA for the CDR3: TGTGCCTGGAGTACCGGGACAGGGGCTTCCTACAATGAGCAGTTCTTC. It yields the protein CAWSTGTGASYNEQFF.

The chain carries TRBV27 and TRBJ1-6; TRBD1 agrees at 7 bases. Losses at the gene ends were 3 bases for V and 7 bases for J; bases not matched to a gene: 6. The germline V gene encodes CDR1 MNHEY and CDR2 SMNVEV (reference sequence). The CDR3 covers 15 residues. This CDR3 is CASSFDREANSPLHF. DNA of the CDR3: TGTGCCAGCAGTTTCGACAGGGAAGCCAATTCACCCCTCCACTTT.

V gene TRBV4-3 combines with J gene TRBJ2-7, with 7 bases aligning to TRBD1. Germline values: CDR1 LGHNA, CDR2 YSLEER. The CDR3 is made up of 16 amino acids. V lost 2 bases to trimming and J lost 2 bases; unmatched junction nucleotides: 9. CDR3 region: CASSQYKQGLAYEQYF. CDR3 coding DNA: TGCGCCAGCAGCCAATATAAACAGGGGTTGGCCTACGAGCAGTACTTC.

The chain has TRBV7-2 and TRBJ1-2, with D possibly matching TRBD1 (5 bases). CDR3 length: 14 amino acids. Trimming removed 5 bases from V and 4 bases from J, with 14 bases in between. The V gene's germline CDR1 is SGHTA and CDR2 FQGNSA. CDR3 in amino acids: CASSLDSGFYGYTF. Here the CDR3 DNA reads TGTGCCAGCAGCCTAGACTCAGGGTTCTATGGCTACACCTTC.